The 7 T cell receptor beta chains presented below share a single source sample, sequenced in a study of PD-1 blockade in mismatch repair-deficient tumors. Their cognate antigens are unknown. The data were produced by immunoSEQ multiplex PCR, yet TCRdb's version contains in-frame clones alone and is incomplete. Of around 14,000 clones in the sample, over 75% were seen once. The time point denotes: identical approximately nine-day culture without peptide (control). The sequencing here drew on cells cultured in vitro, taken from a patient treated with pembrolizumab. The receptor set was obtained from an adult with mismatch repair-deficient cancer.

This clone was counted between two and nine times. The chain combines TRBV9 with TRBJ2-3; D remains unclear. This CDR3 spans 14 amino acids. The germline V gene has CDR1 SGDLS and CDR2 YYNGEE. V was clipped by 2 bases and J by 2 bases, with 9 bases between them. The CDR3 loop reads CASSVRDITDTQYF. The CDR3 DNA is TGTGCCAGCAGCGTTCGAGACATCACAGATACGCAGTATTTT.

V gene TRBV9 combines with J gene TRBJ1-3; D unresolved. Germline V gene data show CDR1 as SGDLS and CDR2 as YYNGEE. This CDR3 spans 14 amino acids. V was cut by 3 bases and J by 0 bases, with 7 bases left in between. CDR3: CASSAASSGNTIYF. In DNA, the CDR3 is TGTGCCAGCAGCGCCGCGAGCTCTGGAAACACCATATATTTT.

The chain couples TRBV10-1 to TRBJ2-3; 13 positions agree with TRBD2. Germline V gene sequence: CDR1 WNHNN, CDR2 SYGVQD (reference sequence). The J segment lost 2 bases and the V segment lost 6 bases, leaving 5 bases of the junction unmatched. The CDR3 has 16 residues. CDR3 in amino acids: CASSGTSGKTTDTQYF. CDR3 DNA: TGCGCCAGCAGCGGGACTAGCGGGAAAACCACAGATACGCAGTATTTT.

In its sample, this clone was seen a few times. V and J are TRBV27 and TRBJ1-2; TRBD1 is a possible D gene (5 bases). The V end was cut by 3 bases, the J end by 4 bases, with 12 bases between. The CDR3 extends over 14 amino acids. In germline, CDR1 is MNHEY, CDR2 SMNVEV (reference sequence). The CDR3 reads CASSFKGEGYGYTF. The CDR3, as DNA: TGTGCCAGCAGTTTCAAAGGGGAGGGCTATGGCTACACCTTC.

This clone was detected only a few times. The chain couples TRBV28 to TRBJ2-5, with D possibly TRBD1 on 5 matching bases. The V end was cut by 5 bases, the J end by 5 bases, with 18 bases between. The CDR3 loop spans 15 amino acids. Per the germline V gene, CDR1 is MDHEN and CDR2 is SYDVKM. The CDR3 protein is CASSLPQGARETQYF. DNA of the CDR3: TGTGCCAGCAGTCTCCCCCAGGGCGCCAGGGAGACCCAGTACTTC.

The V and J genes are TRBV18 and TRBJ1-3, with a weak D call TRBD1 (5 bases). V was pared by 8 bases and J by 2 bases, with 13 bases between. The V gene's germline CDR1 is KGHSH and CDR2 LQKENI. The CDR3 has 14 amino acids. CDR3 sequence (DNA): TGTGCCAGCACCACGGACAAGACTGGAAACACCATATATTTT. It is translated as CASTTDKTGNTIYF.

The V call is TRBV28, the J call TRBJ2-1; possible D gene TRBD1, 6 bases. Trimming cost V 7 bases and J 9 bases, with 19 bases left between them. CDR1 is MDHEN, CDR2 SYDVKM, per germline. This CDR3 spans 14 amino acids. The CDR3 nucleotides are TGTGCCAGCAACCTTAATGGGGGCCGGAGTGAGCAGTTCTTC. Amino acids: CASNLNGGRSEQFF.